This entry describes one T cell receptor (beta chain). Its specificity is not known. Profiling of TCR beta VDJ combinations and CDR3 sequences used genomic DNA as template. MiXCR was run by TCRdb on the reads, yielding one entry per CDR3 protein. The sample contains about 470,000 distinct CDR3 sequences, over 25% of which appear only once. This sample was included in a study of CD8+CD57+ T cells in acquired aplastic anemia. Looking at the study overall: Isolated CD4+ and CD8+ cells, once sorted, yielded DNA averaging roughly 3.4 ug.

Patients sequenced had flow cytometry evidence of CD8+CD57+ cell expansion. Severe acquired aplastic anemia was present in all patients. Patients were treatment-naive when blood was sampled. Trimming took 10 bases from V and 4 from J, leaving 14 bases between them. Germline CDR1 is ENHRY and CDR2 is SYGVKD. The CDR3 sequence is 12 residues long. Study-wide points: Between patients and controls, around 31 CD8+ CDR3 sequences were found in common.

The TCR was taken from a human donor with aplastic anemia. The V call is TRBV10-3, the J call TRBJ2-7; D not resolved. The sequencing sample was made of sorted CD4+, CD8+, or CD8+CD57+ T cells (not recorded which) from PBMCs. In DNA, the CDR3 is TGTGCCAGCCCGGATGCATCTTACGAGCAGTACTTC. It is translated as CASPDASYEQYF.